This T cell receptor (beta chain) was sequenced in a study of T cells in Graves' hyperthyroidism and ophthalmopathy. This clonotype has at least ten counts. As yet, its antigen is unknown. RNA transcripts gave rise to amplified TCR beta CDR3 regions. The HTBI primer set was used in a first-round RT-PCR of the TCR CDR3. Each CDR3 protein gets one entry after TCRdb re-called the multiplex PCR reads with MiXCR. The sample lists approximately 430,000 distinct CDR3 sequences, roughly 15% occurring once. Orbital computed tomography and thyroid ultrasound, together with serum TRAb and thyroxine and clinical symptoms, were used for diagnoses. Fresh peripheral blood, 10 ml, was the source of the PBMCs. Study-wide points: Blood also showed most of the thyroid clonotypes that were expanded above 0.001.

The germline gives CDR1 SGHRS, CDR2 YFSETQ. The V end lost 1 base, the J end lost 11 bases, and 10 bases lay between the germline ends. This CDR3 comprises 13 residues. The gene calls are TRBV5-1 and TRBJ2-6; D gene uncertain. Material: blood. The receptor comes from a man younger than 30 with Graves' ophthalmopathy. The CDR3 protein is CASSLKGYYVLTF. The DNA of the CDR3 is TGCGCCAGCAGCTTGAAGGGCTATTACGTCCTGACTTTC.